A selection of T cell receptor beta chains follows, all from one sample in a study of T cell repertoires in cytomegalovirus infection. Their recognized antigens are unknown. One entry per CDR3 protein results from TCRdb running MiXCR on the reads. The table has under 150,000 distinct CDR3 sequences, around 30% seen once. Sequences were derived from CD8+ T cells from cultured PBMCs, sampled from culture after CMV antigen stimulation. Source of these receptors: a human donor in good health (CMV status not recorded). Some clones in this sample may be carry-over from other donors' samples. CDR3s include the opening cysteine and the closing phenylalanine or tryptophan. Each record gives: clone size, V gene, J gene, D gene, CDR3 length, CDR3 DNA, CDR3 protein. D genes are given only for firm matches. The size entry is marked missing in some rows and otherwise reads once, few, many or a size class.

clone_size: many
v_call: TRBV19
j_call: TRBJ1-1
d_call: TRBD1
cdr3_length: 14
cdr3_nt: TGTGCCAGTAGTCCCGGACAGGGGGCTACTGAAGCTTTCTTT
cdr3_aa: CASSPGQGATEAFF

clone_size: .
v_call: TRBV5-6
j_call: TRBJ2-5
d_call: .
cdr3_length: 14
cdr3_nt: TGTGCCAGCAGCTTGGGGCAGGTCGGGGAGACCCAGTACTTC
cdr3_aa: CASSLGQVGETQYF

clone_size: .
v_call: TRBV20-1
j_call: TRBJ2-1
d_call: TRBD2
cdr3_length: 19
cdr3_nt: TGCAGTGCTAGAGTTCGACTAGCGGGGGAATCAACCTTTCGGAATGAGCAGTTCTTC
cdr3_aa: CSARVRLAGESTFRNEQFF

clone_size: few
v_call: TRBV7-2
j_call: TRBJ2-1
d_call: .
cdr3_length: 17
cdr3_nt: TGTGCCAGCAGCTTAGGGCCCGGGTCGAGCTCCTACAATGAGCAGTTCTTC
cdr3_aa: CASSLGPGSSSYNEQFF

clone_size: .
v_call: TRBV12-5
j_call: TRBJ1-2
d_call: .
cdr3_length: 16
cdr3_nt: TGTGCTAGTGGTTTGGGTCCTTCGGTTCTTGGAAATGGCTACACCTTC
cdr3_aa: CASGLGPSVLGNGYTF

clone_size: few
v_call: TRBV27
j_call: TRBJ1-5
d_call: .
cdr3_length: 14
cdr3_nt: TGTGCCAGCAGTTTCCACTCATCTAATCAGCCCCAGCATTTT
cdr3_aa: CASSFHSSNQPQHF

clone_size: few
v_call: TRBV11-3
j_call: TRBJ2-6
d_call: .
cdr3_length: 14
cdr3_nt: TGTGCCAGCAGCCCTAGGGCTGGGGCCAACGTCCTGACTTTC
cdr3_aa: CASSPRAGANVLTF

clone_size: .
v_call: TRBV29-1
j_call: TRBJ2-7
d_call: .
cdr3_length: 14
cdr3_nt: TGCAGCGTTGAAGAAGCAGGGGCAGGATACGAGCAGTACTTC
cdr3_aa: CSVEEAGAGYEQYF

clone_size: .
v_call: TRBV4-1
j_call: TRBJ1-1
d_call: .
cdr3_length: 11
cdr3_nt: TGCGCCAGCGGGGGGAACACTGAAGCTTTCTTT
cdr3_aa: CASGGNTEAFF

clone_size: .
v_call: TRBV7-9
j_call: TRBJ1-5
d_call: .
cdr3_length: 16
cdr3_nt: TGTGCCAGCAGCTTAAACTCAGGCAATAGCAATCAGCCCCAGCATTTT
cdr3_aa: CASSLNSGNSNQPQHF

clone_size: many
v_call: TRBV7-2
j_call: TRBJ1-2
d_call: .
cdr3_length: 16
cdr3_nt: TGTGCCAGCAGCGGGTACGGACCTGGGACGCTCGCGGGCTACACCTTC
cdr3_aa: CASSGYGPGTLAGYTF

clone_size: few
v_call: TRBV10-2
j_call: TRBJ1-5
d_call: TRBD1
cdr3_length: 14
cdr3_nt: TGCGCCAGCAGTGAGGGGACAGGGAATCAGCCCCAGCATTTT
cdr3_aa: CASSEGTGNQPQHF

clone_size: few
v_call: TRBV19
j_call: TRBJ1-1
d_call: TRBD1
cdr3_length: 12
cdr3_nt: TGTGCCAGTACTAACAGGGGGCCTGAAGCTTTCTTT
cdr3_aa: CASTNRGPEAFF

clone_size: medium-sized
v_call: TRBV6-2/TRBV6-3
j_call: TRBJ2-1
d_call: TRBD2
cdr3_length: 16
cdr3_nt: TGTGCCAGCAGTTCCGTGGCGGGGGGGCCCTACAATGAGCAGTTCTTC
cdr3_aa: CASSSVAGGPYNEQFF

clone_size: many
v_call: TRBV5-4
j_call: TRBJ2-1
d_call: .
cdr3_length: 14
cdr3_nt: TGTGCCAGCAGCTCCACAGGGTTCGGCGGTGAGCAGTTCTTC
cdr3_aa: CASSSTGFGGEQFF

clone_size: few
v_call: TRBV11-2
j_call: TRBJ2-2
d_call: .
cdr3_length: 15
cdr3_nt: TGTGCCAGCAGCCCAGACCTTGCGAACACCGGGGAGCTGTTTTTT
cdr3_aa: CASSPDLANTGELFF

clone_size: .
v_call: TRBV27
j_call: TRBJ2-7
d_call: .
cdr3_length: 15
cdr3_nt: TGTGCCAGCAGTTTAAGTTTGGAGGGGTCCTACGAGCAGTACTTC
cdr3_aa: CASSLSLEGSYEQYF

clone_size: .
v_call: TRBV7-9
j_call: TRBJ1-1
d_call: .
cdr3_length: 15
cdr3_nt: TGTGCCAGCAGGCCTTCCGGGGGGCGAAGCACTGAAGCTTTCTTT
cdr3_aa: CASRPSGGRSTEAFF

clone_size: few
v_call: TRBV6-1
j_call: TRBJ1-6
d_call: TRBD1
cdr3_length: 15
cdr3_nt: TGTGCCAGCAGTGAATTTACAGGGGGACGGTCACCCCTCCACTTT
cdr3_aa: CASSEFTGGRSPLHF

clone_size: .
v_call: TRBV9
j_call: TRBJ1-6
d_call: .
cdr3_length: 14
cdr3_nt: TGTGCCAGCAGCGTAGGTCCGGGAAATTCACCCCTCCACTTT
cdr3_aa: CASSVGPGNSPLHF

clone_size: .
v_call: TRBV12-3/TRBV12-4
j_call: TRBJ1-5
d_call: .
cdr3_length: 14
cdr3_nt: TGTTCCAGCAGTTCAGCGACGGGCAATCAGCCCCAGCATTTT
cdr3_aa: CSSSSATGNQPQHF

clone_size: few
v_call: TRBV7-2
j_call: TRBJ1-1
d_call: TRBD1
cdr3_length: 14
cdr3_nt: TGTGCCAGCAGCTTAGAGGGACAGGGGAATGAAGCTTTCTTT
cdr3_aa: CASSLEGQGNEAFF